This T cell receptor (beta chain) derives from a study of quantifying T cell responses using KT2 cells (dated by TCRdb to 2017 to 2019). In terms of the full investigation: RNA was DNase-treated and reverse transcribed with TCR alpha and beta constant-region primers, mostly using SuperScript III. The efficiency of the T4 ligation step under optimum conditions was estimated to be above 8.5%. To avoid over-amplification, PCR2 was carried out as a SYBR Green qPCR and halted once a predetermined fluorescence threshold was reached.

Receptor libraries were prepared by UMI-ligation and nested PCR. A single-stranded oligonucleotide bearing the Illumina SP2 sequence and a UMI was ligated to the 3' end of the cDNA with T4 RNA ligase 1. PCR1 used 4 to 5 cycles (98 degrees C 15 s, 69 degrees C 30 s, 72 degrees C 40 s), and the beta primer was an equimolar mix of RC1.1 and RC1.2 that covered TRBC1 and TRBC2. Starting at PCR2, TCR alpha and beta chains were handled separately, and sample indices and Illumina adaptors were added. Placed after an 8-base spacer, the UMI was made up of 12 random nucleotides arranged as two hexamers with a spacer between them. The libraries were sequenced on an Illumina MiSeq using v2 2x251 paired-end chemistry, usually with some 13 samples in each run. PhiX DNA was added at roughly 5-7% to each sequencing library so that diversity was increased. In the paper's pipeline: The raw reads were converted into FASTQ with bcl2fastq and then demultiplexed by dual indices with Demultiplexor. V and J genes were assigned by Decombinator through tag matching that permitted a single base-pair mismatch. Using UMIs, Collapsinator corrected both sequencing errors and the frequency errors that come from PCR heterogeneity. Decombinator identifiers were converted to nucleotide sequence by CDR3Translator, the sequences were translated to amino acids, and CDR3 was extracted using C- and N-terminal motifs. A cluster of KT2 sequences that shared one unique molecular identifier was counted as a single distinct KT2 TCR. The public reads were reanalyzed by TCRdb: fastp trimming at Q25, MiXCR alignment, in-frame beta chains only. Rows are unified per CDR3 protein, each entry keeping the most common DNA and genes. Clone size and V and J calls follow TCRdb, not the original study. The sample yields tens of thousands of distinct CDR3 sequences; 11% were counted once. The leading ten clones occupy roughly a tenth of the sample.

This clonotype was observed a few times. What this receptor recognizes is not known. No qualities accompany the bases; no much larger clone lies one base away. To test the sensitivity and accuracy of the pipeline, known numbers of KT2, a T cell clone whose TCR had already been sequenced, were spiked into unfractionated PBMC. A range of KT2-to-PBMC ratios was generated by mixing KT2 cells with a fixed number of PBMC. The full study reports these points: Saturation was seen in the detection of KT2 sequences when very high numbers of KT2 cells were spiked in. Counts of KT2 alpha and beta sequences scaled linearly with input KT2 cell number over several orders of magnitude. No side-by-side comparison between this pipeline and other TCR sequencing techniques was included in the study. KT2 sequences were detected down to the lowest spike-in tested, about one KT2 cell per 100,000 PBMC.

The sequencing input was PBMCs spiked with cells of the T cell clone KT2. This sequence was found in a human donor.

The CDR3 protein is CSARLPTSGGTGTDTQYF. The DNA is TGCAGTGCCCGCCTCCCGACTAGCGGGGGGACTGGCACAGATACGCAGTATTTT. This sequence uses TRBV20-1 and TRBJ2-3, and 13 junctional nucleotides match TRBD2. The CDR3 numbers 18 residues from cysteine through phenylalanine. Only the CDR3 region is kept as DNA, spanning 54 bases read in frame from base 1. Here V drops 6 bases and J drops 1 base, and the junction holds 13 bases not matched to any gene. As encoded in the germline V gene (reference sequence), CDR1 is DFQATT while CDR2 is SNEGSKA.